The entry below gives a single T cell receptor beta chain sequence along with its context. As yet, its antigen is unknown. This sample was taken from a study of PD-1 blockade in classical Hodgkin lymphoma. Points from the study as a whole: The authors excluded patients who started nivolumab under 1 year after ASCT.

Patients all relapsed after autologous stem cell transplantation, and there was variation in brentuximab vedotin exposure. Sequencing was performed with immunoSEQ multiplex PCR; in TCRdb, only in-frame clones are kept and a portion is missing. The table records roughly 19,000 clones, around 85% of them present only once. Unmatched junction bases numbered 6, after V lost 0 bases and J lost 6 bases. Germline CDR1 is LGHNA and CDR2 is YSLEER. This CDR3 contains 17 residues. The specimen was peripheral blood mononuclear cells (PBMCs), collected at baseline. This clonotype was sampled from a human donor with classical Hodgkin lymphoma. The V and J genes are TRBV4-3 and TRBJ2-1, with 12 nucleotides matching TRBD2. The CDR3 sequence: CASSQDLAGGPGNEQFF. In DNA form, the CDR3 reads TGCGCCAGCAGCCAAGATCTAGCGGGGGGGCCGGGCAATGAGCAGTTCTTC.